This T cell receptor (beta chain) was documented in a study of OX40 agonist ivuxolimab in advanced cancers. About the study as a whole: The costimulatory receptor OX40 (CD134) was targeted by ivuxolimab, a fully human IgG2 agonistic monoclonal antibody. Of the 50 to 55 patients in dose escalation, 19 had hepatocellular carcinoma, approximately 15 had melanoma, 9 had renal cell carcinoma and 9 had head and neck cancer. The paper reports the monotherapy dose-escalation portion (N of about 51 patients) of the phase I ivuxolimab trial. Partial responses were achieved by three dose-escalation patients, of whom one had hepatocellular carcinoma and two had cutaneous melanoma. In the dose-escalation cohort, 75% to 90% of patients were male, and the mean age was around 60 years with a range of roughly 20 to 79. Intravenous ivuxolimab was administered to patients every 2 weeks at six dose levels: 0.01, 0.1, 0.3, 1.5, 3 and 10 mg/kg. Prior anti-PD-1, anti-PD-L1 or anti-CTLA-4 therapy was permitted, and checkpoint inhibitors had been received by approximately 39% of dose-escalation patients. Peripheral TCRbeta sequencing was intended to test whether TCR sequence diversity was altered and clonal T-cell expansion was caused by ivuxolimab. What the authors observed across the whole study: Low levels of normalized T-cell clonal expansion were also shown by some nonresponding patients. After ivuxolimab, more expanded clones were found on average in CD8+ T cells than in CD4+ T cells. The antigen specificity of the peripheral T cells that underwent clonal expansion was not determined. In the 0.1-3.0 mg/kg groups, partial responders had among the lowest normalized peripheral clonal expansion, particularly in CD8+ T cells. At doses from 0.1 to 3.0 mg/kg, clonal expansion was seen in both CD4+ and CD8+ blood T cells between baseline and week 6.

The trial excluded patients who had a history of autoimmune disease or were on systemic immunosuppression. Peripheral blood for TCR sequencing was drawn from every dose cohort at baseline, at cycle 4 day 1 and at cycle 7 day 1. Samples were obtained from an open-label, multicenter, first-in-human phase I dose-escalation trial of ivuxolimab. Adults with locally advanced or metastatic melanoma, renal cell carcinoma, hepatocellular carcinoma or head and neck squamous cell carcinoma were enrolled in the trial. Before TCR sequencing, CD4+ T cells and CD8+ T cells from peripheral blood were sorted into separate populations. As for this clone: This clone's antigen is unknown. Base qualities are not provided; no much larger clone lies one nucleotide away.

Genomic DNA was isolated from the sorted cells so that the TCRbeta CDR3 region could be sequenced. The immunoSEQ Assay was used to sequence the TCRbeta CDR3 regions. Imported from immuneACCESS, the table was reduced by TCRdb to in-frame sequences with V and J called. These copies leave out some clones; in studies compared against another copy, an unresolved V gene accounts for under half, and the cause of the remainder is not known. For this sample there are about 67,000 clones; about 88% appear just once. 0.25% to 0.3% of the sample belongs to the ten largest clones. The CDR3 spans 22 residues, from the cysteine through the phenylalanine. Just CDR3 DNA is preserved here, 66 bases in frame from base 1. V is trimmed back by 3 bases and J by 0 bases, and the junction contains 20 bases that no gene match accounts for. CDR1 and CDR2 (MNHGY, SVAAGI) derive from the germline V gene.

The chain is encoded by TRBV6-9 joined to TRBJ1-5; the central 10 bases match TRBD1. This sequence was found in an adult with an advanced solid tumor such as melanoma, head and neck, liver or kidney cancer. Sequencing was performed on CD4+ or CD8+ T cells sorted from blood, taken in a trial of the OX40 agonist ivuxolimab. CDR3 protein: CASSYQATRDRGLGFSNQPQHF. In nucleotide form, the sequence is TGTGCCAGCAGTTACCAGGCGACGAGGGACAGGGGATTGGGATTTAGCAATCAGCCCCAGCATTTT.